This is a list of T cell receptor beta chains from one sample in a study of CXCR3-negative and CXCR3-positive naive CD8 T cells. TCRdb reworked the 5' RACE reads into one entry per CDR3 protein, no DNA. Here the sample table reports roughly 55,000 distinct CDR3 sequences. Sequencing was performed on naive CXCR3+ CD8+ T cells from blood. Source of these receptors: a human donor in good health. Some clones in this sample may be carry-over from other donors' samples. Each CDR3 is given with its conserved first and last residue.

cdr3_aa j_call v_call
CASSAQGNYGYTF TRBJ1-2 TRBV9
CASSSTGAGDQPQHF TRBJ1-5 TRBV6-5
CASSQVAPGGPTDTQYF TRBJ2-3 TRBV4-3
CASSQDGGGASYNEQFF TRBJ2-1 TRBV4-3
CASSIEGDTQYF TRBJ2-3 TRBV19
CASSHYKGSSGELFF TRBJ2-2 TRBV11-2
CASSLVPLNTEAFF TRBJ1-1 TRBV5-1
CSVGGLAGRPYEQYF TRBJ2-7 TRBV29-1
CASSPPGNSYEQYF TRBJ2-7 TRBV3-1
CASSKGLAGNEQFF TRBJ2-1 TRBV10-2
CASSLDGYNEKLFF TRBJ1-4 TRBV6-5
CASSQSREGASEQFF TRBJ2-1 TRBV4-3
CAISDRGLSNQPQHF TRBJ1-5 TRBV10-3
CSARGGYTEAFF TRBJ1-1 TRBV20-1
CASSPAISQGIHGYTF TRBJ1-2 TRBV28
CASSQGRDRRNEQFF TRBJ2-1 TRBV4-3
CASSLVQVAGGRSYEQYF TRBJ2-7 TRBV7-2
CSVEGLVTYNEQFF TRBJ2-1 TRBV29-1